The rows below give T cell receptor beta chains drawn from one sample of a study of monozygotic twins with inflammatory bowel disease. TCRdb reworked the 5' RACE reads into one entry per CDR3 protein, no DNA. This specimen shows approximately 400,000 distinct CDR3 sequences; the ten leading clones hold 2.4%. The sequenced material came from blood. All receptors derive from a human donor with ulcerative colitis or Crohn's disease, or a healthy co-twin of an affected twin (not recorded which). Each CDR3 is given with its conserved first and last residue. Each record gives: V gene, J gene, CDR3 protein.

v_call: TRBV29-1; j_call: TRBJ2-5; cdr3_aa: CSVVQASETQYF
v_call: TRBV25-1; j_call: TRBJ2-1; cdr3_aa: CASSEGGGGGYNEQFF
v_call: TRBV10-3; j_call: TRBJ2-7; cdr3_aa: CAISEKTGSFYEQYF
v_call: TRBV5-1; j_call: TRBJ2-7; cdr3_aa: CASSLDPGQGAYEQYF
v_call: TRBV12-3/TRBV12-4; j_call: TRBJ1-5; cdr3_aa: CASSFPTGGIQPQHF
v_call: TRBV14; j_call: TRBJ2-3; cdr3_aa: CASSQDFGTGEDTQYF
v_call: TRBV2; j_call: TRBJ2-7; cdr3_aa: CATTRGGSRYEQYF
v_call: TRBV19; j_call: TRBJ1-2; cdr3_aa: CASKGPGPLESYTF
v_call: TRBV7-9; j_call: TRBJ1-1; cdr3_aa: CASSLGWDRGSTEAFF
v_call: TRBV20-1; j_call: TRBJ2-5; cdr3_aa: CSARDPRGGKETQYF
v_call: TRBV3-1; j_call: TRBJ1-1; cdr3_aa: CASSTGDSNTEAFF
v_call: TRBV12-3/TRBV12-4; j_call: TRBJ2-5; cdr3_aa: CASTWTSGSGETQYF
v_call: TRBV29-1; j_call: TRBJ1-5; cdr3_aa: CSVATSYSNQPQHF
v_call: TRBV5-6; j_call: TRBJ2-1; cdr3_aa: CASSFVQANEQFF
v_call: TRBV12-3/TRBV12-4; j_call: TRBJ1-1; cdr3_aa: CASSLEGRMNTEAFF
v_call: TRBV10-2; j_call: TRBJ1-5; cdr3_aa: CASSGAGTGGKNQPQHF
v_call: TRBV5-1; j_call: TRBJ1-1; cdr3_aa: CASSTRPGVRNTEAFF
v_call: TRBV10-3; j_call: TRBJ2-5; cdr3_aa: CAISDLGVGGETQYF
v_call: TRBV5-4; j_call: TRBJ2-7; cdr3_aa: CASSPGTGPHYEQYF
v_call: TRBV18; j_call: TRBJ1-5; cdr3_aa: CASSPGTSNQPQHF
v_call: TRBV18; j_call: TRBJ1-6; cdr3_aa: CASSPQVPYNSPLHF
v_call: TRBV7-9; j_call: TRBJ2-7; cdr3_aa: CASSQSPGYEQYF
v_call: TRBV12-3/TRBV12-4; j_call: TRBJ1-5; cdr3_aa: CASSLPTGFNQPQHF
v_call: TRBV7-8; j_call: TRBJ2-3; cdr3_aa: CASSLQPAGSGDTQYF
v_call: TRBV29-1; j_call: TRBJ2-3; cdr3_aa: CSSSGGATDTQYF
v_call: TRBV12-3/TRBV12-4; j_call: TRBJ2-7; cdr3_aa: CASSLGVVYEQYF
v_call: TRBV6-5; j_call: TRBJ1-1; cdr3_aa: CAISDPGGTEAFF
v_call: TRBV5-6; j_call: TRBJ2-3; cdr3_aa: CASSYYRTDTQYF
v_call: TRBV7-2; j_call: TRBJ2-5; cdr3_aa: CASSFLGLGQETQYF
v_call: TRBV20-1; j_call: TRBJ2-7; cdr3_aa: CSASPRGASYEQYF
v_call: TRBV5-1; j_call: TRBJ1-2; cdr3_aa: CASSEEQVIGYTF
v_call: TRBV18; j_call: TRBJ2-5; cdr3_aa: CASSPGFGEETQYF
v_call: TRBV19; j_call: TRBJ1-4; cdr3_aa: CASSSEDGSNEKLFF
v_call: TRBV3-1; j_call: TRBJ1-3; cdr3_aa: CASTSGGANTIYF
v_call: TRBV7-2; j_call: TRBJ1-2; cdr3_aa: CASSLEAGDRGYTF
v_call: TRBV10-2; j_call: TRBJ2-7; cdr3_aa: CASSTTTYEQYF
v_call: TRBV6-1; j_call: TRBJ1-2; cdr3_aa: CASSLTQGINYGYTF
v_call: TRBV4-1; j_call: TRBJ1-1; cdr3_aa: CASSQTSWGGTEAFF
v_call: TRBV7-6; j_call: TRBJ1-1; cdr3_aa: CASSLVVEGMNTEAFF
v_call: TRBV7-3; j_call: TRBJ2-7; cdr3_aa: CASSLEIAGTQGQYF
v_call: TRBV7-2; j_call: TRBJ2-7; cdr3_aa: CASSFFGGLSSYEQYF
v_call: TRBV4-2; j_call: TRBJ2-2; cdr3_aa: CASSQELAGGPFAGELFF
v_call: TRBV6-2/TRBV6-3; j_call: TRBJ1-1; cdr3_aa: CATHRQGRPTEAFF
v_call: TRBV27; j_call: TRBJ1-2; cdr3_aa: CASSRDSAYYGYTF
v_call: TRBV25-1; j_call: TRBJ1-2; cdr3_aa: CASSPSSGQGVGYTF
v_call: TRBV6-1; j_call: TRBJ1-2; cdr3_aa: CASSALSGGTNYGYTF
v_call: TRBV20-1; j_call: TRBJ1-2; cdr3_aa: CSAFDRIYGYTF
v_call: TRBV20-1; j_call: TRBJ2-3; cdr3_aa: CSARPPGRSTDTQYF
v_call: TRBV7-2; j_call: TRBJ1-1; cdr3_aa: CASSTWQGGTPFF
v_call: TRBV25-1; j_call: TRBJ2-7; cdr3_aa: CASSDAVRAREQYF
v_call: TRBV6-5; j_call: TRBJ1-2; cdr3_aa: CASSYIAERNGYTF
v_call: TRBV7-9; j_call: TRBJ1-1; cdr3_aa: CASSWGQGKAEAFF
v_call: TRBV20-1; j_call: TRBJ2-5; cdr3_aa: CSARRRGGMRETQYF
v_call: TRBV7-9; j_call: TRBJ1-1; cdr3_aa: CASSFLGTAEAFF
v_call: TRBV7-6; j_call: TRBJ2-1; cdr3_aa: CASSLIRGDHNEQFF
v_call: TRBV4-2; j_call: TRBJ2-7; cdr3_aa: CASSPEGGSYEQYF
v_call: TRBV5-1; j_call: TRBJ1-4; cdr3_aa: CASSLTASTNEKLFF